The rows below give T cell receptor beta chains drawn from one sample of a study of blood T cell repertoires in COVID-19. Generated by immunoSEQ multiplex PCR, the TCRdb table keeps only in-frame clones and is missing some. This sample yields roughly 84,000 clones, of which 75% to 85% are seen a single time; roughly a third belongs to the top ten. Sample: peripheral blood. Receptors originate from a man aged 60 to 75 with COVID-19, enrolled during active disease. Both conserved end residues are part of each CDR3. Fields, in order: CDR3 protein, CDR3 DNA, J gene, V gene, D gene, clone size. A D gene is named only where the DNA matches it firmly. Rows give clone size only sometimes, using once, few, many, or a class for an expanded clone.

CDR3 protein: CASSLDRPSNSPLHF
CDR3 DNA: TGTGCCAGCAGCCTCGACAGGCCGTCGAATTCACCCCTCCACTTT
J gene: TRBJ1-6
V gene: TRBV9
D gene: -
clone size: once

CDR3 protein: CASSSRIAGGLANTGELFF
CDR3 DNA: TGTGCCAGCAGCTCGAGGATCGCGGGGGGCCTCGCGAACACCGGGGAGCTGTTTTTT
J gene: TRBJ2-2
V gene: TRBV9
D gene: TRBD2
clone size: -

CDR3 protein: CASSSLVGTEAFF
CDR3 DNA: TGCGCCAGCAGCAGTCTAGTTGGCACTGAAGCTTTCTTT
J gene: TRBJ1-1
V gene: TRBV4-1
D gene: -
clone size: -

CDR3 protein: CASSVLGGTGELFF
CDR3 DNA: TGTGCCAGCAGCGTATTAGGGGGCACCGGGGAGCTGTTTTTT
J gene: TRBJ2-2
V gene: TRBV9
D gene: -
clone size: -

CDR3 protein: CASTGTSGIIDEQYF
CDR3 DNA: TGTGCCAGCACAGGGACTAGCGGGATTATAGACGAGCAGTACTTC
J gene: TRBJ2-7
V gene: TRBV18
D gene: TRBD2
clone size: once

CDR3 protein: CASSLFSNEQFF
CDR3 DNA: TGTGCCAGCAGTTTATTTAGTAATGAGCAGTTCTTC
J gene: TRBJ2-1
V gene: TRBV12-3/TRBV12-4
D gene: -
clone size: -

CDR3 protein: CASSQKAGEKLFF
CDR3 DNA: TGTGCCAGCTCTCAAAAGGCGGGTGAAAAACTGTTTTTT
J gene: TRBJ1-4
V gene: TRBV18
D gene: -
clone size: -

CDR3 protein: CASSSPGGQGDPPLHF
CDR3 DNA: TGTGCCAGCAGCTCGCCGGGGGGACAGGGCGATCCACCCCTCCACTTT
J gene: TRBJ1-6
V gene: TRBV5-4
D gene: TRBD1
clone size: -

CDR3 protein: CASSRRQGAGETQYF
CDR3 DNA: TGCGCCAGCAGCCGTCGACAGGGGGCGGGAGAGACCCAGTACTTC
J gene: TRBJ2-5
V gene: TRBV5-1
D gene: TRBD1
clone size: once

CDR3 protein: CASSGQVNVPGNTIYF
CDR3 DNA: TGTGCCAGCTCAGGACAGGTGAACGTCCCTGGAAACACCATATATTTT
J gene: TRBJ1-3
V gene: TRBV18
D gene: TRBD1
clone size: few

CDR3 protein: CASSLLGVVADTQYF
CDR3 DNA: TGTGCCAGCAGCCTTCTAGGGGTAGTCGCAGATACGCAGTATTTT
J gene: TRBJ2-3
V gene: TRBV11-3
D gene: -
clone size: -

CDR3 protein: CASSLLNDEQYF
CDR3 DNA: TGTGCCAGCAGCTTACTAAACGACGAGCAGTACTTC
J gene: TRBJ2-7
V gene: TRBV11-2
D gene: -
clone size: many

CDR3 protein: CASSQDEAVAGELFF
CDR3 DNA: TGCGCCAGCAGCCAAGATGAAGCCGTCGCCGGGGAGCTGTTTTTT
J gene: TRBJ2-2
V gene: TRBV4-3
D gene: -
clone size: -

CDR3 protein: CASSFYLKDTQYF
CDR3 DNA: TGTGCCAGCAGCTTTTATTTAAAAGATACGCAGTATTTT
J gene: TRBJ2-3
V gene: TRBV5-4
D gene: -
clone size: -

CDR3 protein: CASSPRSYEQYF
CDR3 DNA: TGTGCCAGCAGCCCTAGATCCTACGAGCAGTACTTC
J gene: TRBJ2-7
V gene: TRBV16
D gene: -
clone size: -

CDR3 protein: CASSWGDRDVYGYTF
CDR3 DNA: TGTGCCAGCAGCTGGGGGGACAGGGACGTCTATGGCTACACCTTC
J gene: TRBJ1-2
V gene: TRBV5-4
D gene: TRBD1
clone size: few

CDR3 protein: CASSSGANTEAFF
CDR3 DNA: TGTGCCAGCAGTTCAGGGGCCAACACTGAAGCTTTCTTT
J gene: TRBJ1-1
V gene: TRBV7-8
D gene: -
clone size: -

CDR3 protein: CASSPLGGYEQYF
CDR3 DNA: TGCGCCAGCAGCCCCCTCGGCGGTTACGAGCAGTACTTC
J gene: TRBJ2-7
V gene: TRBV5-1
D gene: -
clone size: once

CDR3 protein: CASSLRQGVAYGYTF
CDR3 DNA: TGTGCCAGCAGCTTACGGCAGGGCGTAGCCTATGGCTACACCTTC
J gene: TRBJ1-2
V gene: TRBV7-2
D gene: -
clone size: -

CDR3 protein: CASSPGGASRTYEQYF
CDR3 DNA: TGCGCCAGCAGCCCGGGAGGGGCTAGCAGGACCTACGAGCAGTACTTC
J gene: TRBJ2-7
V gene: TRBV4-1
D gene: TRBD2
clone size: -

CDR3 protein: CASSLGLAGATSTDTQYF
CDR3 DNA: TGTGCCAGCAGCCTTGGACTAGCGGGGGCTACTAGCACAGATACGCAGTATTTT
J gene: TRBJ2-3
V gene: TRBV3-1/TRBV3-2
D gene: TRBD2
clone size: -

CDR3 protein: CASCLGGGGRALPGYF
CDR3 DNA: TGTGCCAGCTGCTTGGGCGGGGGGGGGAGGGCCCTCCCTGGGTATTTT
J gene: TRBJ2-3
V gene: TRBV5-5
D gene: TRBD2
clone size: many

CDR3 protein: CASSSGLAGDEQFF
CDR3 DNA: TGTGCCAGCAGCTCCGGACTAGCGGGCGATGAGCAGTTCTTC
J gene: TRBJ2-1
V gene: TRBV5-6
D gene: TRBD2
clone size: few

CDR3 protein: CASSLSSVNEQYF
CDR3 DNA: TGTGCCAGCAGCTTGAGTTCTGTCAACGAGCAGTACTTC
J gene: TRBJ2-7
V gene: TRBV7-3
D gene: -
clone size: -

CDR3 protein: CASSSDLARHQDDIQYF
CDR3 DNA: TGTGCCAGCAGCTCCGATCTAGCGCGACACCAGGACGACATTCAGTACTTC
J gene: TRBJ2-4
V gene: TRBV11-3
D gene: -
clone size: -

CDR3 protein: CASGDWGGSYNEQFF
CDR3 DNA: TGTGCCAGCGGGGATTGGGGCGGCTCCTACAATGAGCAGTTCTTC
J gene: TRBJ2-1
V gene: TRBV6-5
D gene: -
clone size: few

CDR3 protein: CASSPPGLRTYEQYF
CDR3 DNA: TGTGCCAGCTCGCCCCCGGGACTGCGAACCTACGAGCAGTACTTC
J gene: TRBJ2-7
V gene: TRBV5-6
D gene: -
clone size: -

CDR3 protein: CATAADRVSYEQYF
CDR3 DNA: TGTGCCACGGCGGCGGACAGAGTCTCCTACGAGCAGTACTTC
J gene: TRBJ2-7
V gene: TRBV24-1
D gene: -
clone size: -

CDR3 protein: CASSSQSFYGYTF
CDR3 DNA: TGTGCCAGCAGCTCCCAGTCTTTCTATGGCTACACCTTC
J gene: TRBJ1-2
V gene: TRBV7-2
D gene: -
clone size: once

CDR3 protein: CASSPDRCYTF
CDR3 DNA: TGTGCCAGCAGCCCCGACAGATGCTACACCTTC
J gene: TRBJ1-2
V gene: TRBV3-1/TRBV3-2
D gene: -
clone size: -

CDR3 protein: CASSQPDRGHQPQHF
CDR3 DNA: TGCGCCAGCAGCCAACCGGACAGGGGCCATCAGCCCCAGCATTTT
J gene: TRBJ1-5
V gene: TRBV4-1
D gene: TRBD1
clone size: -

CDR3 protein: CASSQGTGNEKLFF
CDR3 DNA: TGTGCCAGCAGCCAAGGGACAGGGAATGAAAAACTGTTTTTT
J gene: TRBJ1-4
V gene: TRBV3-1/TRBV3-2
D gene: TRBD1
clone size: -

CDR3 protein: CASSLFGAGAVYEQYF
CDR3 DNA: TGTGCCAGCAGCTTATTTGGAGCGGGAGCTGTTTACGAGCAGTACTTC
J gene: TRBJ2-7
V gene: TRBV13
D gene: TRBD2
clone size: once

CDR3 protein: CASSLGQSAVPNEKLFF
CDR3 DNA: TGCGCCAGCAGCTTGGGACAGTCGGCAGTTCCTAATGAAAAACTGTTTTTT
J gene: TRBJ1-4
V gene: TRBV5-1
D gene: -
clone size: -

CDR3 protein: CATSDAGGPTDTQYF
CDR3 DNA: TGTGCCACCAGTGATGCAGGGGGCCCCACAGATACGCAGTATTTT
J gene: TRBJ2-3
V gene: TRBV24-1
D gene: TRBD1
clone size: -

CDR3 protein: CASSLLRAGPYNEQFF
CDR3 DNA: TGTGCCAGCAGCTTGTTAAGGGCGGGCCCCTACAATGAGCAGTTCTTC
J gene: TRBJ2-1
V gene: TRBV5-6
D gene: -
clone size: once

CDR3 protein: CASSARQGRTDTQYF
CDR3 DNA: TGTGCCAGCAGCGCCCGACAGGGCCGCACAGATACGCAGTATTTT
J gene: TRBJ2-3
V gene: TRBV7-3
D gene: TRBD1
clone size: -